This T cell receptor (beta chain) was found in a study of T cell repertoires in cytomegalovirus infection. Turning to the study itself: Both a matching HLA type and CMV infection were indicated by public TCR beta signatures. Overall study findings and caveats: Accumulated public TCR beta family frequency recognized individuals carrying CMV together with the relevant HLA.

TCRdb re-analysed the reads in MiXCR, keeping a single row per CDR3 protein. The profile covers around 800,000 distinct CDR3 sequences, with over 25% appearing a single time and around 12% taken by the ten largest. From germline, CDR1 is LNHNV and CDR2 YYDKDF (reference sequence). Trimming cost V 2 bases and J 7 bases; bases outside gene matches: 11. The CDR3 contains 17 residues. The sample holds a few counts of this clonotype. Its antigen is not known. This chain uses TRBV15 with TRBJ2-1, with 10 bases fitting TRBD1. The TCR comes from a human donor in good health (CMV status not recorded). Some clones in this sample may be carry-over from other donors' samples. Material: cultured CD8+ T cells from PBMCs, obtained from culture after CMV antigen stimulation. Here the CDR3 DNA reads TGTGCCACCAGCAGAACCCTCAGGGGACAGGGGATAAATGAGCAGTTCTTC. Translation: CATSRTLRGQGINEQFF. The variable domain in full, with the rest retrieved from reference TRBV15 and TRBJ2-1, is DAMVIQNPRYQVTQFGKPVTLSCSQTLNHNVMYWYQQKSSQAPKLLFHYYDKDFNNEADTPDNFQSRRPNTSFCFLDIRSPGLGDTAMYLCATSRTLRGQGINEQFFGPGTRLTVL.